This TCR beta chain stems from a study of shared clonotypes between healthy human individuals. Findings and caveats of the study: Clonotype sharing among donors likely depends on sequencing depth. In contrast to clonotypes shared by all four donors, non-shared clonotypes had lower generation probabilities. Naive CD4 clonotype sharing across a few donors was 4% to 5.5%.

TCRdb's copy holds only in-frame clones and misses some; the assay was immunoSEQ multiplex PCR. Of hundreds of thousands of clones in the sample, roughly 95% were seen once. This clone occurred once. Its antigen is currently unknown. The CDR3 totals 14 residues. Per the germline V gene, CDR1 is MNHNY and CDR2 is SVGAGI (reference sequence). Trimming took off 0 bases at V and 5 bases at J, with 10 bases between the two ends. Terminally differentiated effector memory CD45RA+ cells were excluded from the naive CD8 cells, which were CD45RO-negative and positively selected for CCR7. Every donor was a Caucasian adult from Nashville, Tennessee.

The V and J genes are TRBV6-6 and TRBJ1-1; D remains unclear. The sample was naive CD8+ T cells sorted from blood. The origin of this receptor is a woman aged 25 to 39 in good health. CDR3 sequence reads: CASSYSEGGTEAFF. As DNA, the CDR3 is TGTGCCAGCAGTTACTCGGAGGGCGGGACTGAAGCTTTCTTT.